This T cell receptor (beta chain) appears in the sequencing data of a study of T cell responses to AZD1222 COVID-19 vaccine. The CDR3 consists of 14 residues. Germline V gives CDR1 SEHNR, CDR2 FQNEAQ (reference sequence). J lost 8 bases, V lost 5 bases, and 5 bases had no gene match. The table came from immunoSEQ multiplex PCR; TCRdb's copy has only in-frame clones and leaves some out. The sample shows about 120,000 clones, roughly 90% of them seen only once. This receptor was identified in an adult in good health. The sample in question was peripheral blood, obtained on day 0 of AZD1222 vaccination. J is TRBJ2-3 and V is TRBV7-9; 12 bases match TRBD2. In DNA form, the CDR3 reads TGTGCCAGCAGCCGCGGACTAGCGGGACCTACGCAGTATTTT. Its translation is CASSRGLAGPTQYF.